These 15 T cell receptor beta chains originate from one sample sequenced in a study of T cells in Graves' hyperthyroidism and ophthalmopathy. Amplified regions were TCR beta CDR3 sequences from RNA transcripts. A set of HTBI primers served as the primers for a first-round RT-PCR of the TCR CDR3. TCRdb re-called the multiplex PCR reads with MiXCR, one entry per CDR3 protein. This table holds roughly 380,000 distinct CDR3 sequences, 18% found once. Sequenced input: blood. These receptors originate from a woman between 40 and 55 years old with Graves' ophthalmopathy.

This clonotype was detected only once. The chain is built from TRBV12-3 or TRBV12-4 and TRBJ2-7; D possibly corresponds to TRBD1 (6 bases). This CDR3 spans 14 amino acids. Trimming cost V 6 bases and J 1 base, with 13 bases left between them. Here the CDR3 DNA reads TGTGCCAGCAGGGCGGCAGGGGATTCCTACGAGCAGTACTTC. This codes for CASRAAGDSYEQYF.

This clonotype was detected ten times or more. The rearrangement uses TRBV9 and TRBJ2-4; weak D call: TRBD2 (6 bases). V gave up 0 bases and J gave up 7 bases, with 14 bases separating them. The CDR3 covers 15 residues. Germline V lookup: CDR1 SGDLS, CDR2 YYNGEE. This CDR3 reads CASSVADGSMNIQYF. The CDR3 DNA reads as TGTGCCAGCAGCGTAGCCGACGGGAGTATGAACATTCAGTACTTC.

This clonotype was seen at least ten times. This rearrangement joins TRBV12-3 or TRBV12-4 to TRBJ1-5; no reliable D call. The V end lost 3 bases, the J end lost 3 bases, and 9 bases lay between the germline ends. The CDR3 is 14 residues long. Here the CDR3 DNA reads TGTGCCAGCAGTTTGGCACGGAACAATCAGCCCCAGCATTTT. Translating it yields CASSLARNNQPQHF.

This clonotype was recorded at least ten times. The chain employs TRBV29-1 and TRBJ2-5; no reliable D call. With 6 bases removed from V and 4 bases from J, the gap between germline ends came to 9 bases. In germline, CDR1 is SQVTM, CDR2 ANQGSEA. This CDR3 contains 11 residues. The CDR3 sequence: CSVAVGETQYF. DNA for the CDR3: TGCAGCGTCGCAGTGGGAGAGACCCAGTACTTC.

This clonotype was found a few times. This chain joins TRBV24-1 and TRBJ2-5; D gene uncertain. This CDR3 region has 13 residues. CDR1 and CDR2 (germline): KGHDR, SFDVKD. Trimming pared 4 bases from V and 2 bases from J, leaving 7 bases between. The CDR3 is CATSETNQETQYF. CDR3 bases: TGTGCCACCAGTGAAACTAATCAAGAGACCCAGTACTTC.

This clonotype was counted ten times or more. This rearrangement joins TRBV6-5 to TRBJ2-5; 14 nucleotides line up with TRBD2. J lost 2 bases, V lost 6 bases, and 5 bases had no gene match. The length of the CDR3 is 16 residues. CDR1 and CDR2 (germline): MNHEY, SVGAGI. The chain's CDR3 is CASSQTSGRVQETQYF. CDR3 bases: TGTGCCAGCAGCCAGACTAGCGGGAGGGTACAAGAGACCCAGTACTTC.

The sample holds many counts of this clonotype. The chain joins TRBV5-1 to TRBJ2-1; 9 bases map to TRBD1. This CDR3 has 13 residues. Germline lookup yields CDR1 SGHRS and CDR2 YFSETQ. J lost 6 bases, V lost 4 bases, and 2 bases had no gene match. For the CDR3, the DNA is TGCGCCAGCAGCCTGGGACAGGGCAATGAGCAGTTCTTC. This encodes CASSLGQGNEQFF.

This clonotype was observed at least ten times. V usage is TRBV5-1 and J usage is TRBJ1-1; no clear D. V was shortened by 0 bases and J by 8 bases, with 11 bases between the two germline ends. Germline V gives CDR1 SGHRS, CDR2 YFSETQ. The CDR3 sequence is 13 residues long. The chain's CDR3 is CASSLAAAEEAFF. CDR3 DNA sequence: TGCGCCAGCAGCTTGGCCGCGGCGGAAGAAGCTTTCTTT.

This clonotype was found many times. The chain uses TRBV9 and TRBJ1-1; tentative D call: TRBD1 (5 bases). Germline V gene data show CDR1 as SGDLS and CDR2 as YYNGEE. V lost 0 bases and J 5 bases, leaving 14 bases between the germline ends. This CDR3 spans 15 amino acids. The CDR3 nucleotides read TGTGCCAGCAGCGTAGGGGGGGTTAGTATTACTGAAGCTTTCTTT. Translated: CASSVGGVSITEAFF.

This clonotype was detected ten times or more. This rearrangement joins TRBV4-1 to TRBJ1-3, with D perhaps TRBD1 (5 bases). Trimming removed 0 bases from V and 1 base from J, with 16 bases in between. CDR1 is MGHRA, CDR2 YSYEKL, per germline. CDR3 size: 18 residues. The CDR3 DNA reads TGCGCCAGCAGCCAAGACCCCCTCGGGGGAAAGTCTGGAAACACCATATATTTT. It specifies CASSQDPLGGKSGNTIYF.

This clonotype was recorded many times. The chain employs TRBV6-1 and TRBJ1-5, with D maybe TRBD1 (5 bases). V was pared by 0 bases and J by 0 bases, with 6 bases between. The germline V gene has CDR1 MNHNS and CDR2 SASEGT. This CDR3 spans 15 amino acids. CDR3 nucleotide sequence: TGTGCCAGCAGTGAAGCCGGGGGTAGCAATCAGCCCCAGCATTTT. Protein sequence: CASSEAGGSNQPQHF.

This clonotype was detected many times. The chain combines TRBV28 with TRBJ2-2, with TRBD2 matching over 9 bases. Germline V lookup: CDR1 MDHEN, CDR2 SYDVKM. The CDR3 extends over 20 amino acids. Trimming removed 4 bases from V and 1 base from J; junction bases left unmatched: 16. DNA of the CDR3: TGTGCCAGCAGTTGGCCGTTTAAACTCAAAGCGGGAGGGAACACCGGGGAGCTGTTTTTT. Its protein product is CASSWPFKLKAGGNTGELFF.

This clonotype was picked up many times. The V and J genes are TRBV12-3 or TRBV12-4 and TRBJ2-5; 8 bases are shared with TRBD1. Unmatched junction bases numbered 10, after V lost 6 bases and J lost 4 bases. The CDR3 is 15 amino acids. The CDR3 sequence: CASREQGVGRETQYF. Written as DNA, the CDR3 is TGTGCCAGCAGGGAACAGGGGGTCGGGCGAGAGACCCAGTACTTC.

DNA for the CDR3: TGTGCCAGCAGTTTATCGTGGAATTCACCCCTCCACTTT. Encoded protein: CASSLSWNSPLHF. The chain links TRBV27 to TRBJ1-6; D is unclear. CDR1 MNHEY and CDR2 SMNVEV come from the germline V gene (reference sequence). The germline V and J ends were trimmed by 0 bases and 7 bases, with 4 bases remaining between them. The CDR3 spans 13 residues.

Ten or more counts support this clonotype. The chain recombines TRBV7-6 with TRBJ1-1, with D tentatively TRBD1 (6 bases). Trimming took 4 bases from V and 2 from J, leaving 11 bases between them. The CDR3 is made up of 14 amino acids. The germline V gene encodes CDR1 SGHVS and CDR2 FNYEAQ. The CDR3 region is CASSSIQGNTEAFF. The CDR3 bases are TGTGCCAGCAGCTCGATACAGGGAAACACTGAAGCTTTCTTT.